Given below is one T cell receptor beta chain in context. Method: immunoSEQ multiplex PCR; TCRdb's copy keeps in-frame clones and lacks some. This table has some 390,000 clones, around 87% appearing once. This specimen comes from a study of blood T cell repertoires in COVID-19. Study summary: PBMCs, B-cell-depleted T cells, or T cells were the source of the cDNA or gDNA that made up the material.

The germline V gene has CDR1 SGHTA and CDR2 FQGNSA. CDR3 length: 11 amino acids. Trimming stripped 6 bases from V and 7 bases from J, with 10 bases between. This sequence originates from a man aged 30-40 years who had recovered from COVID-19. Sequenced material: PBMCs or T cells enriched from blood (not recorded which). The chain has TRBV7-2 and TRBJ2-7; D is undetermined. CDR3 coding DNA: TGTGCCAGCAGGATAGTGAGTGAGCAGTACTTC. It codes for CASRIVSEQYF.